These T cell receptor beta chains were read from a single sample in a study of T-cell memory formation after mild COVID-19. TCRdb used MiXCR to reprocess the 5' RACE reads, holding one entry per CDR3 protein. Of under 85,000 distinct CDR3 sequences in the sample, approximately 15% are singletons; the top ten hold roughly 30%. The sample taken for sequencing was PBMCs or a T cell subset sorted from them (not recorded which). These receptors were obtained from an adult woman who had mild COVID-19 (a few samples of this study predate the infection). Cell type and time point are not known. CDR3s leave out the opening cysteine and the closing phenylalanine or tryptophan. The order of the fields is D gene, V gene, J gene, CDR3 protein. The D gene is left open where the match is weak.

d_call: TRBD2
v_call: TRBV6-2/TRBV6-3
j_call: TRBJ2-3
cdr3_aa: ASRHTSGSDTQY

d_call: TRBD1
v_call: TRBV12-3/TRBV12-4
j_call: TRBJ1-1
cdr3_aa: ASIKDRGSEAF

d_call: .
v_call: TRBV29-1
j_call: TRBJ2-2
cdr3_aa: SVENTGELF

d_call: TRBD1
v_call: TRBV7-8
j_call: TRBJ2-2
cdr3_aa: ASSLGTGGIGELF

d_call: .
v_call: TRBV4-2
j_call: TRBJ2-2
cdr3_aa: ASTLSDNGDTGELF

d_call: TRBD2
v_call: TRBV20-1
j_call: TRBJ2-1
cdr3_aa: SARGLAGGPGNEQF

d_call: .
v_call: TRBV7-9
j_call: TRBJ2-2
cdr3_aa: ASSPFGPANTGELF

d_call: .
v_call: TRBV6-1
j_call: TRBJ2-5
cdr3_aa: ASRVLMGGLETQY

d_call: TRBD1
v_call: TRBV24-1
j_call: TRBJ1-5
cdr3_aa: ATQGQGNQPQH

d_call: .
v_call: TRBV11-3
j_call: TRBJ2-1
cdr3_aa: ASSQPGPYNEQF

d_call: TRBD2
v_call: TRBV4-1
j_call: TRBJ2-5
cdr3_aa: ASSQDPGRGETQY

d_call: .
v_call: TRBV7-9
j_call: TRBJ2-1
cdr3_aa: ASSATEGLEQF

d_call: .
v_call: TRBV7-6
j_call: TRBJ2-5
cdr3_aa: ASSAASETQY

d_call: .
v_call: TRBV7-6
j_call: TRBJ2-3
cdr3_aa: ASSLAGGKDTQY

d_call: .
v_call: TRBV12-3/TRBV12-4
j_call: TRBJ1-5
cdr3_aa: ASSLSSANQPQH

d_call: .
v_call: TRBV5-1
j_call: TRBJ2-2
cdr3_aa: ASSSDENTGELF

d_call: TRBD2
v_call: TRBV4-3
j_call: TRBJ2-7
cdr3_aa: ASSQDQASGSEQY

d_call: TRBD2
v_call: TRBV25-1
j_call: TRBJ2-3
cdr3_aa: ASSVEAGGTDTQY

d_call: TRBD1
v_call: TRBV5-1
j_call: TRBJ1-5
cdr3_aa: ASSLGDRGSNQPQH

d_call: .
v_call: TRBV20-1
j_call: TRBJ2-6
cdr3_aa: SANPYSGANVLT

d_call: TRBD1
v_call: TRBV7-9
j_call: TRBJ1-2
cdr3_aa: ASSQGQPNYGYT

d_call: .
v_call: TRBV30
j_call: TRBJ1-2
cdr3_aa: AWSGGTRNGYT

d_call: .
v_call: TRBV7-6
j_call: TRBJ2-1
cdr3_aa: ASSFWSPGGYNEQF

d_call: TRBD1
v_call: TRBV15
j_call: TRBJ1-2
cdr3_aa: ATSRVQQGEGYT

d_call: .
v_call: TRBV7-6
j_call: TRBJ2-5
cdr3_aa: ASSPRAPGETQY

d_call: TRBD2
v_call: TRBV10-3
j_call: TRBJ2-1
cdr3_aa: AINSGGPYNEQF

d_call: .
v_call: TRBV7-3
j_call: TRBJ2-2
cdr3_aa: ASTGTNTGELF

d_call: .
v_call: TRBV20-1
j_call: TRBJ2-1
cdr3_aa: SASGFMGGGKYNEQF

d_call: .
v_call: TRBV7-6
j_call: TRBJ1-2
cdr3_aa: ASSLGNSGADGYT

d_call: .
v_call: TRBV5-6
j_call: TRBJ2-7
cdr3_aa: ASSAMSTGYVEQY

d_call: .
v_call: TRBV10-3
j_call: TRBJ2-2
cdr3_aa: AMSETGGTGELF

d_call: .
v_call: TRBV20-1
j_call: TRBJ2-1
cdr3_aa: SARALGASRDYNEQF

d_call: .
v_call: TRBV28
j_call: TRBJ2-4
cdr3_aa: ASSWGNIQY